This entry is about one T cell receptor beta chain. Its binding antigen is unknown. Per-base quality was not reported, and no clone a single base away is much larger than it. TCR beta libraries were generated from genomic DNA with the immunoSEQ kit, following the manufacturer's recommendations. For library preparation, a first multiplex PCR was performed with proprietary primers, followed by a second PCR in which unique barcodes were added, and bead cleanups were performed after each round. A positive control reaction and a negative control reaction, both provided in the kit, were run with every batch of samples. The final libraries were assessed on an Agilent 4200 TapeStation D1000 ScreenTape, pooled by volume, and quantified by qPCR. Sequencing was performed on an Illumina NextSeq500 using a MidOutput 150-cycle cartridge, with 156 Read1 cycles, 15 Index1 cycles, and the kit custom primers. The pooled library was loaded at 0.8 to 1 pM with a roughly 22% PhiX control spike-in. As for the authors' bioinformatics: The vendor-processed data were analyzed in R, and a clonotype was defined as all T cells that share the same CDR3 nucleotide sequence. For clone abundance analyses, frequencies were normalized to the 10,000 most abundant clones per sample. Before analysis, public T cell clones were removed, and these numbered fewer than six per sample on average. Tumor-enriched and baseline blood-enriched clonotypes were defined by at least a 32-fold difference in abundance between compartments. A beta-binomial differential abundance model was used to identify clonotypes that were expanded or contracted between blood time points. Tumor-blood repertoire similarity was measured with the Baroni-Urbani and Buser coefficient, and group comparisons used two-tailed Wilcoxon tests in R. Held by TCRdb, this immuneACCESS table contains in-frame sequences only and omits some clones. Under half of the omission traces to an unresolved V gene where checked; the cause of the rest is unknown. V, J and clone size reflect that table, while D and trimming were determined from the DNA. Here the sample has some 150,000 clones; about 91% occur a single time. The ten largest account for approximately 12% of the sample.

The entry originates in a study of radiation and T cells in renal cell carcinoma (dated by TCRdb to 2020 to 2021). For the study in its entirety: The samples were drawn from a clinical trial, where primary renal cell carcinomas were treated with 15 Gy of stereotactic body radiation therapy and then removed by nephrectomy 4 weeks afterward. Across all 50 or so samples, 4,016,671 unique CDR3 nucleotide sequences, encoding roughly 2,600,000 unique CDR3 amino acid sequences, were identified. TCR beta sequencing covered 50 to 55 samples in total, comprising some 25 tumors and roughly 27 peripheral blood samples. Study-wide conclusions, independent of this receptor: Blood repertoire dynamics were not followed beyond 4 weeks after treatment. Because the trial had a single-armed design, the trial could not examine how radiation dose or scheduling affected the TCR repertoire. In blood, the top tumor clonotypes increased from baseline to 2 weeks after radiation and then shrank by 4 weeks, which suggests a temporary expansion of tumor-resident clones. Because pretreatment tumor biopsies were not available, the baseline intratumoral presence of clonotypes could not be determined.

Sample time point, as interpreted from the label and publication: blood 2 weeks post-SBRT. Taken with the paper, the label for treatment or condition translates to: 15 Gy SBRT to primary tumor, nephrectomy 4 weeks later. To track tumor-enriched clonotypes, serial peripheral blood was sampled from radiation-treated patients at baseline and at 2 weeks and 4 weeks after SBRT. All patients had renal cell carcinoma with clear cell pathology. The QIAamp DNA Blood Mini Kit (Qiagen) was used to prepare genomic DNA for TCR sequencing. The analyses included just those samples that passed every quality control check. This specimen consisted of blood, obtained from a patient whose treatment included radiotherapy and nephrectomy. The source of this sequence is a woman in her forties or fifties with renal cell carcinoma.

CDR3 reads: CASRAGSYGYTF. The nucleotides read TGCGCCAGCAGGGCGGGTTCCTATGGCTACACCTTC. The receptor chain draws on TRBV10-2 and TRBJ1-2, with no reliable assignment of the D segment. Per the germline V gene, WSHSY is the CDR1 and SAAADI is the CDR2. The CDR3 goes from the cysteine to the phenylalanine over 12 residues. Only CDR3 DNA is held: 36 bases, read in frame from base 1. V loses 6 bases, J loses 4 bases, and the germline ends lie 9 bases apart.